This passage covers 10 T cell receptor beta chains from one sample sequenced in a study of T-cell reconstitution after alpha-beta-depleted transplantation in children. For TCRbeta, the library was prepared with unique molecular identifiers. TCRdb itself ran the PCR reads through MiXCR, one entry per CDR3 protein. The data hold about 370,000 distinct CDR3 sequences, with roughly 21% observed a single time. The sequencing here drew on PBMCs from the stem cell graft donor, taken from the stem cell graft. The receptors here all came from a human donor who donated a stem cell graft to a child with acute myeloid leukemia.

Concerning this clonotype itself: The junction shows a germline mismatch at one end, possibly a read error. The chain carries TRBV10-2 and TRBJ2-7; 9 bases are shared with TRBD2. The CDR3 consists of 15 residues. Per the germline V gene, CDR1 is WSHSY and CDR2 is SAAADI. CDR3 loop: CASSQSREGPYEQYF. As DNA, the CDR3 is TGCGCCAGCAGTCAGTCGCGGGAGGGCCCTTACGAGCAGTACTTC.

This clonotype was picked up a small number of times. The chain couples TRBV20-1 to TRBJ2-1; D gene uncertain. This CDR3 spans 15 amino acids. The germline V and J ends were trimmed by 3 bases and 0 bases, with 12 bases remaining between them. Germline V CDR1 and CDR2: DFQATT, SNEGSKA (reference sequence). The CDR3 DNA reads TGCAGTGCTAGCACTGGCCTCCGCTCCTACAATGAGCAGTTCTTC. Translating it yields CSASTGLRSYNEQFF.

V gene TRBV28 combines with J gene TRBJ2-1; weak D call: TRBD2 (8 bases). The germline V gene encodes CDR1 MDHEN and CDR2 SYDVKM. There are 17 residues in the CDR3. V was shortened by 5 bases and J by 5 bases, with 22 bases between the two germline ends. CDR3 in DNA: TGTGCCAGCAGTGTCCGGGAGGGGGCGGCTATCGACAATGAGCAGTTCTTC. Its protein is CASSVREGAAIDNEQFF. The complete variable domain, with remaining parts taken from reference TRBV28 and TRBJ2-1, reads DVKVTQSSRYLVKRTGEKVFLECVQDMDHENMFWYRQDPGLGLRLIYFSYDVKMKEKGDIPEGYSVSREKKERFSLILESASTNQTSMYLCASSVREGAAIDNEQFFGPGTRLTVL.

This clonotype has only a few counts. The chain has TRBV28 and TRBJ2-5; 9 bases fit TRBD1. This CDR3 is built from 14 residues. V lost 6 bases and J lost 3; bases outside the gene matches: 5. Germline V gene data show CDR1 as MDHEN and CDR2 as SYDVKM. The CDR3 bases are TGTGCCAGCAGCGGGGACAGGGTGGAAGAGACCCAGTACTTC. Encoded protein: CASSGDRVEETQYF. The full variable domain, rest sourced from reference TRBV28 and TRBJ2-5, is DVKVTQSSRYLVKRTGEKVFLECVQDMDHENMFWYRQDPGLGLRLIYFSYDVKMKEKGDIPEGYSVSREKKERFSLILESASTNQTSMYLCASSGDRVEETQYFGPGTRLLVL.

This clonotype was detected a few times. The CDR3 here is CSARPPAGVLYEQYF. The DNA for the CDR3 is TGCAGTGCTAGACCCCCGGCAGGGGTCCTCTACGAGCAGTACTTC. This chain uses TRBV20-1 with TRBJ2-7; D possibly corresponds to TRBD1 (6 bases). Per germline, CDR1 DFQATT and CDR2 SNEGSKA (reference sequence). Trimming took 2 bases from V and 3 from J, leaving 17 bases between them. The CDR3 is made up of 15 amino acids.

This clonotype was seen more than once but under ten times. The chain links TRBV20-1 to TRBJ2-2, with D tentatively TRBD1 (6 bases). Trimming removed 3 bases from V and 5 bases from J, with 10 bases in between. Germline loops: CDR1 DFQATT, CDR2 SNEGSKA (reference sequence). This CDR3 comprises 13 residues. The CDR3 DNA follows: TGCAGTGCTAGTCAGGGGTTGACCGGGGAGCTGTTTTTT. Translation gives CSASQGLTGELFF.

The chain joins TRBV28 to TRBJ2-3; 7 nucleotides agree with TRBD1. Trimming took 6 bases from V and 0 from J; bases not matched to a gene: 12. Germline V lookup: CDR1 MDHEN, CDR2 SYDVKM. This CDR3 contains 17 residues. The CDR3 sequence: CASSIHQQGSSTDTQYF. CDR3 coding DNA: TGTGCCAGCAGCATCCACCAACAGGGGTCTAGCACAGATACGCAGTATTTT. The full variable domain, its missing parts supplied by reference TRBV28 and TRBJ2-3, is DVKVTQSSRYLVKRTGEKVFLECVQDMDHENMFWYRQDPGLGLRLIYFSYDVKMKEKGDIPEGYSVSREKKERFSLILESASTNQTSMYLCASSIHQQGSSTDTQYFGPGTRLTVL.

This clonotype showed up just a few times. As DNA, the CDR3 is TGCAGCGTGGGGGGCGGGGAGAACACTGAAGCTTTCTTT. Translation gives CSVGGGENTEAFF. This chain connects TRBV29-1 to TRBJ1-1, with D tentatively TRBD1 (6 bases). Looked up from germline, CDR1 is SQVTM and CDR2 is ANQGSEA. Trimming removed 6 bases at V and 1 base at J, with 12 bases between. The CDR3 has 13 amino acids.

The chain couples TRBV29-1 to TRBJ2-3; 14 bases fit TRBD2. Germline CDR1 SQVTM, CDR2 ANQGSEA. The CDR3 is 15 residues long. Trimming at V came to 5 bases and at J to 6 bases, leaving 7 bases not matched to a gene. CDR3 sequence: CSVSLGLAGADTQYF. CDR3 sequence (DNA): TGCAGCGTTAGCCTGGGACTAGCGGGAGCTGATACGCAGTATTTT.

The chain carries TRBV6-1 and TRBJ1-2; D unresolved. The germline V gene has CDR1 MNHNS and CDR2 SASEGT. V lost 4 bases and J 4 bases, leaving 4 bases between the germline ends. CDR3 length equals 11 residues. CDR3: CASSVGYGYTF. The CDR3 nucleotides read TGTGCCAGCAGTGTTGGCTATGGCTACACCTTC.